This is a list of T cell receptor beta chains from one sample in a study of blood T cell repertoires in COVID-19. TCRdb's copy holds only in-frame clones and misses some; the assay was immunoSEQ multiplex PCR. The sample lists about 14,000 clones; approximately 81% were seen once. Sequencing was performed on peripheral blood. The receptors were gathered from a human donor in a cohort sampled during active COVID-19. Both conserved end residues are part of each CDR3. A D gene is named only where the DNA matches it firmly. Only some rows state a clone size, as once, few, many or a class for expanded clones.

cdr3_aa cdr3_nt j_call v_call clone_size d_call cdr3_length
CAISGSTEITEAFF TGTGCCATCAGTGGATCGACAGAAATCACTGAAGCTTTCTTT TRBJ1-1 TRBV10-3 NA NA 14
CASSLGLQPQHF TGTGCCAGCAGCTTAGGCCTTCAGCCCCAGCATTTT TRBJ1-5 TRBV13 NA NA 12
CASSARTGGVSEAFF TGTGCCAGCAGCGCCAGGACAGGGGGCGTGTCTGAAGCTTTCTTT TRBJ1-1 TRBV6-4 NA TRBD1 15
CAITSGLAGGVEQYF TGTGCCATCACCTCTGGGCTAGCGGGAGGGGTCGAGCAGTACTTC TRBJ2-7 TRBV10-3 few TRBD2 15
CASSSSRHYYGYTF TGTGCCAGCAGTTCTAGCAGACATTACTATGGCTACACCTTC TRBJ1-2 TRBV27 NA NA 14
CASSLGRLAGGNEQFF TGTGCCAGCAGCTTAGGTCGGCTAGCGGGAGGAAATGAGCAGTTCTTC TRBJ2-1 TRBV13 NA TRBD2 16
CASSLSAGTSGRAFHNEQFF TGTGCCAGCAGTTTATCGGCCGGGACTAGCGGGAGGGCCTTCCACAATGAGCAGTTCTTC TRBJ2-1 TRBV27 NA TRBD2 20
CASSQETGRGTQYF TGCGCCAGCAGCCAAGAGACAGGGCGGGGGACCCAGTACTTC TRBJ2-5 TRBV4-1 NA NA 14
CASSQYTDPYEQYF TGTGCCAGCAGCCAATACACAGACCCCTACGAGCAGTACTTC TRBJ2-7 TRBV7-9 NA NA 14
CASSLVFGGRLNNEQFF TGTGCCAGCAGCTTGGTCTTTGGCGGGAGGCTCAACAATGAGCAGTTCTTC TRBJ2-1 TRBV5-6 NA TRBD2 17
CASSFDRANYGYTF TGTGCCAGCAGCTTCGACAGAGCTAACTATGGCTACACCTTC TRBJ1-2 TRBV7-2 NA NA 14
CASSSGTSGTDTQYF TGTGCCAGCAGTTCCGGGACTAGCGGCACAGATACGCAGTATTTT TRBJ2-3 TRBV11-2 NA TRBD2 15
CSVGGTGATGELFF TGCAGCGTTGGGGGGACAGGCGCCACCGGGGAGCTGTTTTTT TRBJ2-2 TRBV29-1 few TRBD1 14
CASSLGPGNTEAFF TGCGCCAGCAGCTTGGGGCCAGGGAACACTGAAGCTTTCTTT TRBJ1-1 TRBV5-1 NA NA 14
CASSLKGENNEQFF TGTGCCAGCAGTTTAAAAGGGGAAAACAATGAGCAGTTCTTC TRBJ2-1 TRBV27 NA NA 14
CSVGEGRNQPQHF TGCAGCGTTGGCGAGGGCAGAAATCAGCCCCAGCATTTT TRBJ1-5 TRBV29-1 once NA 13
CSVVRTSGINEQFF TGCAGCGTTGTTCGGACTAGCGGGATTAATGAGCAGTTCTTC TRBJ2-1 TRBV29-1 NA TRBD2 14
CASSHSVGLAGGTLQETQYF TGTGCCAGCAGCCACTCCGTGGGACTAGCGGGAGGAACCCTCCAAGAGACCCAGTACTTC TRBJ2-5 TRBV6-2/TRBV6-3 NA TRBD2 20
CASRDRLVEQYF TGCGCCAGCAGGGACAGGTTGGTCGAGCAGTACTTC TRBJ2-7 TRBV10-2 NA TRBD1 12
CSVEGGGGASYEQYF TGCAGCGTTGAAGGGGGAGGAGGGGCGTCCTACGAGCAGTACTTC TRBJ2-7 TRBV29-1 NA NA 15
CASSMGGDSNQPQHF TGTGCCAGCAGCATGGGGGGGGATAGCAATCAGCCCCAGCATTTT TRBJ1-5 TRBV5-6 NA NA 15
CASSQTDEQYF TGTGCCAGCAGCCAGACAGACGAGCAGTACTTC TRBJ2-7 TRBV16 NA NA 11
CASSLAGPLYEQYF TGTGCCAGCAGCCTAGCGGGACCTCTCTACGAGCAGTACTTC TRBJ2-7 TRBV27 large TRBD2 14
CASSLRGTGANVLTF TGTGCCAGCAGTCTCAGGGGTACTGGGGCCAACGTCCTGACTTTC TRBJ2-6 TRBV6-5 NA NA 15
CASSAGLHEQFF TGTGCCAGCAGCGCGGGACTCCATGAGCAGTTCTTC TRBJ2-1 TRBV5-6 NA NA 12
CASSPGGTSDEQYF TGTGCCAGCAGCCCGGGGGGGACTAGCGACGAGCAGTACTTC TRBJ2-7 TRBV7-9 NA TRBD2 14
CASSSSGRGVYEQYF TGTGCCAGCAGCTCGAGCGGGAGAGGGGTGTACGAGCAGTACTTC TRBJ2-7 TRBV7-2 NA TRBD2 15
CATSGFSRANVLTF TGTGCCACTTCGGGGTTCTCCAGGGCCAACGTCCTGACTTTC TRBJ2-6 TRBV11-2 NA NA 14
CASSPIGISGTQYQETQYF TGTGCCAGCAGTCCGATCGGGATTAGCGGGACCCAGTACCAAGAGACCCAGTACTTC TRBJ2-5 TRBV28 NA TRBD2 19
CASSLEPSGSGWTDTQYF TGTGCCAGCAGTTTGGAACCCTCAGGTAGCGGGTGGACAGATACGCAGTATTTT TRBJ2-3 TRBV27 NA TRBD2 18